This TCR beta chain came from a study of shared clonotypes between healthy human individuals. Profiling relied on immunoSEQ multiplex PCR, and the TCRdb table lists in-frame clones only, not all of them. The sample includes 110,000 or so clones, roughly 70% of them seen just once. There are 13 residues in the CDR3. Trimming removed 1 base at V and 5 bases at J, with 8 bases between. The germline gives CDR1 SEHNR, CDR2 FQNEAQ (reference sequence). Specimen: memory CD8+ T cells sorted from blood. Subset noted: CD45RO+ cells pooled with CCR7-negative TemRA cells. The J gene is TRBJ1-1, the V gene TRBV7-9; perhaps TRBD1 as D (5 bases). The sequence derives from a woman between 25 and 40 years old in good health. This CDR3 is CASSLVRGTEAFF. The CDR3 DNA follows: TGTGCCAGCAGCTTAGTGCGGGGGACTGAAGCTTTCTTT.